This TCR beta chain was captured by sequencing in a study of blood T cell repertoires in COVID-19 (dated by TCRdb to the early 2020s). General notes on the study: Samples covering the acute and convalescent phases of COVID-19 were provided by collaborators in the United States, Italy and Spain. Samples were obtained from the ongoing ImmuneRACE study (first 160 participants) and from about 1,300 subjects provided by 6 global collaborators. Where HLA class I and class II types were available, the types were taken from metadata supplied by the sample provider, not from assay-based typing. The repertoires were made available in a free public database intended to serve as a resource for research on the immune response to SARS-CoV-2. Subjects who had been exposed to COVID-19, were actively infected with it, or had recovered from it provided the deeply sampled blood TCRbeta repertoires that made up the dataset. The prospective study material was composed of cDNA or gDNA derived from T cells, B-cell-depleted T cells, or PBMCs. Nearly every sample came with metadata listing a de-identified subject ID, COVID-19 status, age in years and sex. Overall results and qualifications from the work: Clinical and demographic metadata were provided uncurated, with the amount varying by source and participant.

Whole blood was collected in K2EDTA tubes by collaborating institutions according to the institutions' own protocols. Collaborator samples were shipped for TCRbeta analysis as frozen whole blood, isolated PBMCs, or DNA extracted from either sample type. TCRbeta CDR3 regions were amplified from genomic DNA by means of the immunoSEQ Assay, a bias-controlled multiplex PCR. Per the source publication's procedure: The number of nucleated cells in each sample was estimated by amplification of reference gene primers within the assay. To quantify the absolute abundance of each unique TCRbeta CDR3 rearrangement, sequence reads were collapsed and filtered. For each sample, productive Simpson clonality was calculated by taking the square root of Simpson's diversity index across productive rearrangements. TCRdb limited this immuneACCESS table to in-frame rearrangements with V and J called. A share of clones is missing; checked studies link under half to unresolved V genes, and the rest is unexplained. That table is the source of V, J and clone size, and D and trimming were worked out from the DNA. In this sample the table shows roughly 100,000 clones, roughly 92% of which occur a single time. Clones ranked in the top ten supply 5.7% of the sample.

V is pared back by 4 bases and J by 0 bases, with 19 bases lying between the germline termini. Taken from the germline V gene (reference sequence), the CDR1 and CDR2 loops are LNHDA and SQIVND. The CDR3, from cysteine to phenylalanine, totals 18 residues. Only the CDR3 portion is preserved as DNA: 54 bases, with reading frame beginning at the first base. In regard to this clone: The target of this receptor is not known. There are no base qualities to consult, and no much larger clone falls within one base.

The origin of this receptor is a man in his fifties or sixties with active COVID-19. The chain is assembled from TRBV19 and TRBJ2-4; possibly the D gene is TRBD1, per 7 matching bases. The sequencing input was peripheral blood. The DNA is TGTGCCAGTAGTAGGCGGGACAGACAATCTTTAGCCAAAAACATTCAGTACTTC. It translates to CASSRRDRQSLAKNIQYF.